This T cell receptor beta chain was profiled in a study of Graves' ophthalmopathy and Graves' hyperthyroidism. In regard to this clonotype: Its antigen is not identified.

Other autoimmune diseases, uncontrolled infections, pregnancy or lactation excluded patients from enrollment. Study conclusions and caveats: Thyroid clonotypes that were expanded above 0.001 frequency mostly also appeared in blood. Using a 13-signature model, the authors split ophthalmopathy from stable hyperthyroidism, with 87.88% sensitivity and 81.08% specificity.

The study amplified TCR beta CDR3 regions using RNA transcripts. HTBI-primed first-round RT-PCR preceded second-round multiplex PCR. TCRdb redid the calling of the multiplex PCR reads with MiXCR, one entry per CDR3 protein. The sample lists a few hundred thousand distinct CDR3 sequences; under 45% were seen once. Germline V gene sequence: CDR1 SEHNR, CDR2 FQNEAQ (reference sequence). After removal of 5 bases from V and 0 bases from J, the junction contained 4 bases not matched to a gene. CDR3 length: 16 residues. Material for sequencing was peripheral blood or thyroid tissue (not recorded which). The V and J genes are TRBV7-9 and TRBJ2-5, with TRBD2 matching 12 bases. The clonotype comes from an adult man with Graves' hyperthyroidism. CDR3 DNA: TGTGCCAGCAGCATCGGACTAGCGGGGTACCAAGAGACCCAGTACTTC. Protein sequence: CASSIGLAGYQETQYF.